This T cell receptor beta chain comes out of a study of molecular identifiers for immune sequencing clone quantification. Each CDR3 protein gets one entry after TCRdb re-called the PCR reads with MiXCR. Counted here are around 470,000 distinct CDR3 sequences, about 25% occurring once; the ten biggest clones make up 0.7% to 0.9%. Naive CD8 T cells, phenotype CD8+CD4-CCR7+CD45RA+, were sorted. The sample was naive CD8+ T cells from blood, with Jurkat cell RNA spiked in. Subset in this sample: FACS-sorted CD8+CD4-CCR7+CD45RA+ naive T cells. This sequence originates from a human donor in good health. Some libraries in this study had Jurkat cell RNA spiked in.

In DNA form, the CDR3 reads TGTGCCAGCAGCTCCTCATCGCGGGACAGGGTCTATGGCTACACCTTC. It encodes CASSSSSRDRVYGYTF. The chain joins TRBV7-9 to TRBJ1-2, with 9 nucleotides matching TRBD1. Losses at the gene ends were 4 bases for V and 4 bases for J; bases not matched to a gene: 10. The CDR3 has 16 amino acids. Germline CDR1 is SEHNR and CDR2 is FQNEAQ (reference sequence).